Presented here are 16 T cell receptor beta chains from one specimen sequenced in a study of CD8 T cells in ankylosing spondylitis. TCRdb redid the calling of the 5' RACE reads with MiXCR, one entry per CDR3 protein. The table has about 360,000 distinct CDR3 sequences, 20% seen once. The sequenced material came from blood, either unsorted or a sorted T cell fraction (not recorded which). All receptors come from a male donor with ankylosing spondylitis or in good health (not recorded which).

This clonotype has just a few counts. The V gene is TRBV4-1, the J gene TRBJ1-2, with 7 bases lining up with TRBD1. The V and J ends lost 4 bases and 7 bases, in that order; junction bases with no gene match: 15. Germline loops: CDR1 MGHRA, CDR2 YSYEKL. The CDR3 has 16 residues. The CDR3 nucleotides read TGCGCCAGCAGCCCGACCCTAGTACAGGGGTTGGGTGGCTACACCTTC. Translation: CASSPTLVQGLGGYTF.

There are a few counts of this clonotype. This chain joins TRBV9 and TRBJ2-5, with a possible D match to TRBD2 (5 bases). This CDR3 contains 15 residues. V was pared by 4 bases and J by 1 base, with 14 bases between. Germline assignment: CDR1 SGDLS and CDR2 YYNGEE. The CDR3 nucleotides read TGTGCCAGCAGCCCGGCGGGCACCTTCCAAGAGACCCAGTACTTC. This translates into CASSPAGTFQETQYF.

This clonotype was counted between two and nine times. J is TRBJ1-6 and V is TRBV12-3 or TRBV12-4; the D gene is possibly TRBD1 (5 bases). The length of the CDR3 is 13 residues. Trimming stripped 5 bases from V and 10 bases from J, with 12 bases between. The CDR3 nucleotides read TGTGCCAGCAGTCCTGGAGGGGACTCACCCCTCCACTTT. Protein product: CASSPGGDSPLHF.

This clonotype was counted only a few times. This chain links TRBV7-9 with TRBJ1-4; 8 nucleotides agree with TRBD1. Unmatched junction bases numbered 5, after V lost 2 bases and J lost 6 bases. Germline V gene lookup returns CDR1 SEHNR and CDR2 FQNEAQ (reference sequence). This CDR3 is built from 15 residues. The CDR3 DNA is TGTGCCAGCAGCTTAATCCAGGGGGCAGATGAAAAACTGTTTTTT. Translated, it gives CASSLIQGADEKLFF. Full variable domain (outside the CDR3, taken from reference TRBV7-9 and TRBJ1-4): DTGVSQNPRHKITKRGQNVTFRCDPISEHNRLYWYRQTLGQGPEFLTYFQNEAQLEKSRLLSDRFSAERPKGSFSTLEIQRTEQGDSAMYLCASSLIQGADEKLFFGSGTQLSVL.

This clonotype was counted at least ten times. The genes are TRBV25-1 and TRBJ2-1; D not certain. This CDR3 region has 11 residues. The germline CDR1 and CDR2 sequences are MGHDK and SYGVNS. With 8 bases removed from V and 6 bases from J, the gap between germline ends came to 8 bases. The CDR3 DNA reads as TGTGCCAGCCGCGAGTTCAATGAGCAGTTCTTC. Protein product: CASREFNEQFF. Based on the CDR3 plus reference TRBV25-1 and TRBJ2-1, the full variable domain is EADIYQTPRYLVIGTGKKITLECSQTMGHDKMYWYQQDPGMELHLIHYSYGVNSTEKGDLSSESTVSRIRTEHFPLTLESARPSHTSQYLCASREFNEQFFGPGTRLTVL.

V and J are TRBV7-7 and TRBJ2-7; no definite D call. With 5 bases removed from V and 3 bases from J, the gap between germline ends came to 17 bases. The CDR3 sequence is 15 residues long. CDR1 SSHAT and CDR2 FNYEAQ come from the germline V gene (reference sequence). The CDR3 bases are TGTGCCAGCAGCCCCAGACCCTCCCATTACTACGAGCAGTACTTC. Its translation: CASSPRPSHYYEQYF.

The chain joins TRBV4-1 to TRBJ1-2, with D hard to call. V was pared by 0 bases and J by 3 bases, with 11 bases between. There are 15 residues in the CDR3. Germline values: CDR1 MGHRA, CDR2 YSYEKL. The CDR3 spells CASSQERASYYGYTF. CDR3 bases: TGCGCCAGCAGCCAAGAGAGGGCGTCGTACTATGGCTACACCTTC.

This clonotype came up many times. The chain employs TRBV12-3 or TRBV12-4 and TRBJ2-1; no clear D. The CDR3 is made up of 12 amino acids. V lost 3 bases and J lost 7, with 7 bases in between. DNA for the CDR3: TGTGCCAGCAGTTTTTTGGGGAATGAGCAGTTCTTC. It translates to CASSFLGNEQFF.

This chain joins TRBV4-1 and TRBJ1-2, with a tentative D call TRBD1 (6 bases). The germline CDR1 and CDR2 sequences are MGHRA and YSYEKL. Trimming shortened V by 5 bases and J by 1 base, and 14 bases separated the two germline ends. The CDR3 contains 15 residues. CDR3: CASSFTPDSNYGYTF. The CDR3 coding sequence is TGCGCCAGCAGCTTTACCCCGGACAGTAACTATGGCTACACCTTC.

This clonotype has only a few counts. The chain joins TRBV7-9 to TRBJ1-2; D perhaps matches TRBD1 (6 bases). With 7 bases removed from V and 10 bases from J, the gap between germline ends came to 16 bases. The CDR3 is 12 amino acids. Germline loops: CDR1 SEHNR, CDR2 FQNEAQ (reference sequence). The CDR3 sequence is CASMGAAGDYTF. In nucleotides, the CDR3 is TGTGCCAGCATGGGGGCAGCCGGTGACTACACCTTC.

This clonotype was detected a few times. J is TRBJ2-5 and V is TRBV2; D is perhaps TRBD1 (5 bases). V was cut by 2 bases and J by 2 bases, with 6 bases left in between. The CDR3 covers 13 residues. Germline V gene sequence: CDR1 SNHLY, CDR2 FYNNEI. The CDR3 DNA reads TGTGCCAGCAGTGAATGGACACAAGAGACCCAGTACTTC. Its translation: CASSEWTQETQYF.

The genes are TRBV9 and TRBJ2-1, with D hard to call. Trimming removed 3 bases at V and 8 bases at J, with 9 bases between. The CDR3 covers 12 residues. The V gene's germline CDR1 is SGDLS and CDR2 YYNGEE. The CDR3 protein is CASSGVGHEQFF. For the CDR3, the DNA is TGTGCCAGCAGCGGGGTAGGGCATGAGCAGTTCTTC.

This clonotype was observed a few times. The chain joins TRBV2 to TRBJ2-7, with D tentatively TRBD1 (5 bases). Germline CDR1 is SNHLY and CDR2 is FYNNEI. V dropped 7 bases and J dropped 2 bases, with 12 bases sitting between them. This CDR3 has 13 amino acids. CDR3: CASKVTETYEQYF. The CDR3 DNA sequence: TGTGCCAGCAAAGTGACAGAGACCTACGAGCAGTACTTC.

This clonotype was counted a few times. J is TRBJ2-1 and V is TRBV9; tentatively, D is TRBD1 (5 bases). Germline V gene sequence: CDR1 SGDLS, CDR2 YYNGEE. This CDR3 region has 15 residues. The ends were cut back, 0 bases at V and 8 bases at J, with 15 bases in the middle. The CDR3, as DNA: TGTGCCAGCAGCGTAGAGGGCAGGGTGGGCGATGAGCAGTTCTTC. Translation gives CASSVEGRVGDEQFF.

This sequence joins TRBV12-3 or TRBV12-4 and TRBJ2-7, with D hard to call. The CDR3 sequence is 15 residues long. The V end lost 4 bases, the J end lost 2 bases, and 15 bases lay between the germline ends. DNA of the CDR3: TGTGCCAGCAGTTCGGCTCAGACTGGTGCCTACGAGCAGTACTTC. This gives the protein CASSSAQTGAYEQYF.

This clonotype has a handful of counts. The rearrangement links TRBV3-1 to TRBJ2-1; D is possibly TRBD1 (6 bases). The CDR3 extends over 14 amino acids. Deletions cut 0 bases from V and 13 bases from J, with 16 bases between. Germline CDR1 reads LGHDT; CDR2 reads YNNKEL (reference sequence). The CDR3 nucleotides are TGTGCCAGCAGCCAAGAGGGGGCGGCAGTAACTCAGTTCTTC. This codes for CASSQEGAAVTQFF.